The rows below give T cell receptor beta chains drawn from one sample of a study of PD-1 blockade in classical Hodgkin lymphoma. Method: immunoSEQ multiplex PCR; TCRdb's copy keeps in-frame clones and lacks some. This sample has around 60,000 clones, with roughly nine tenths found just once. The input for sequencing was peripheral blood mononuclear cells (PBMCs), taken before the fourth cycle of nivolumab. The receptors here all came from a human donor with classical Hodgkin lymphoma. CDR3s include the opening cysteine and the closing phenylalanine or tryptophan. Not every row has a clone size; where given, it reads once, few, many or a size class.

>TRBV5-1|.|TRBJ2-5
CASSFGGRGETQYF
>TRBV30|.|TRBJ1-5
CAWGPYSNQPQHF
>TRBV30|.|TRBJ2-4
CAWSRNDIQYF
>TRBV6-6|.|TRBJ1-1
CASGSGTDGTEAFF
>TRBV7-6|.|TRBJ2-3
CASSLIWLAGGLRDTQYF
>TRBV7-9|.|TRBJ1-2
CASSYRDVTSGYTF
>TRBV2|.|TRBJ2-7
CASMRGGRSYEQYF
>TRBV10-2|.|TRBJ2-3
CASSRDRETTDTQYF
>TRBV14|.|TRBJ1-1
CASSFATRTEAFF
>TRBV5-8|.|TRBJ2-7
CASSSRDRATYEQYF
>TRBV6-1|.|TRBJ2-1
CASRPQGVYEQFF
>TRBV30|.|TRBJ2-3
CAWQQTSGDTQYF
>TRBV6-1|.|TRBJ2-7
CASSATGGEQYF
>TRBV19|.|TRBJ1-2
CASEGQGHPLNYGYTF
>TRBV19|.|TRBJ1-5
CASSPPLQPQHF
>TRBV13|.|TRBJ2-7
CASSFDSYEQYF
>TRBV7-2|.|TRBJ2-7
CASSPDWTPYEQYF
>TRBV7-2|.|TRBJ2-1
CASSLRGGNHNEQFF
>TRBV10-3|once|TRBJ2-5
CAISESIETQYF
>TRBV2|.|TRBJ1-5
CASRVSRGGNQPQHF
>TRBV6-1|.|TRBJ1-5
CASRGSDQPQHF
>TRBV18|.|TRBJ1-5
CASSEQGGQPQHF
>TRBV18|.|TRBJ2-5
CASSPPDIKGTQYF
>TRBV27|.|TRBJ2-2
CASRIAGGSTGELFF
>TRBV7-2|.|TRBJ2-3
CASSRQVTDTQYF
>TRBV19|.|TRBJ2-1
CASSIDLAGLGYNEQFF
>TRBV2|.|TRBJ1-4
CASSEALRQGNEKLFF
>TRBV7-9|once|TRBJ1-2
CASSLRQTINYGYTF
>TRBV9|once|TRBJ1-4
CASSVGSTTNEKLFF
>TRBV11-2|.|TRBJ1-1
CASRASNTEAFF
>TRBV19|few|TRBJ1-6
CASIGQGNSPLHF
>TRBV6-4|.|TRBJ2-2
CASSLGNTGELFF
>TRBV11-2|.|TRBJ2-7
CASSLEGGRNYEQYF
>TRBV5-1|.|TRBJ1-1
CASSFLDRGTEAFF
>TRBV7-9|.|TRBJ1-2
CASSSGQDGYTF
>TRBV5-4|.|TRBJ1-2
CASRKTGGTSRYGYTF
>TRBV5-4|.|TRBJ2-7
CASSLPGRGGSSYEQYF
>TRBV2|.|TRBJ2-2
CASGGIGELFF
>TRBV25-1|.|TRBJ2-7
CASSQGSSDYEQYF
>TRBV6-5|.|TRBJ2-3
CASSYAVGTDTQYF
>TRBV2|once|TRBJ2-1
CASSDMGQGFNEQFF
>TRBV4-2|.|TRBJ2-3
CASSHSLTPHNTDTQYF
>TRBV30|.|TRBJ2-1
CVGTGSYNEQFF
>TRBV30|.|TRBJ1-6
CAWSRGSSYNSPLHF
>TRBV28|.|TRBJ1-1
CASLSGDDTEAFF
>TRBV7-9|.|TRBJ1-1
CASSPSDWEAFF
>TRBV27|once|TRBJ2-7
CASSRGSYLYF
>TRBV30|.|TRBJ2-2
CAWSKIQGLGAGELFF
>TRBV5-1|.|TRBJ1-1
CASSPQENTEAFF
>TRBV18|.|TRBJ1-5
CASSPSRGTRDHQPQHF
>TRBV7-9|.|TRBJ2-7
CASSPDGYEQYF
>TRBV28|.|TRBJ2-7
CASSFEPPRGVEQYF
>TRBV4-2|.|TRBJ1-3
CASSQVKAESGNTIYF